These T cell receptor beta chains were read from a single sample in a study of T cell changes during pregnancy in multiple sclerosis. Assay used: immunoSEQ multiplex PCR; TCRdb lists only in-frame clones, some missing. The profile shows approximately 46,000 clones, nearly 90% of them singletons. Material: CD4+ T cells from peripheral blood mononuclear cells, obtained after pregnancy. The receptors originated from a female donor with multiple sclerosis, enrolled in a pregnancy study. The CDR3 runs from the conserved cysteine through the conserved F or W. Fields, in order: V gene, clone size, D gene, J gene, CDR3 protein, CDR3 DNA. A D gene is named only where the DNA matches it firmly. Expanded clones are given a class, and other clones once, few, many or no size at all.

v_gene: TRBV18; abundance: -; d_gene: TRBD1; j_gene: TRBJ1-2; CDR3aa: CASSQLGGTGGAEGYTF; CDR3nt: TGTGCCAGCTCCCAACTCGGAGGGACAGGGGGCGCGGAAGGCTACACCTTC
v_gene: TRBV5-1; abundance: -; d_gene: TRBD2; j_gene: TRBJ2-5; CDR3aa: CASSYPGLEETQYF; CDR3nt: TGCGCCAGCAGCTATCCGGGACTAGAAGAGACCCAGTACTTC
v_gene: TRBV12-5; abundance: -; d_gene: -; j_gene: TRBJ2-1; CDR3aa: CASETGKNEQFF; CDR3nt: TGTGCTAGTGAAACCGGGAAAAATGAGCAGTTCTTC
v_gene: TRBV5-5; abundance: -; d_gene: -; j_gene: TRBJ1-2; CDR3aa: CASSSKNGTPTF; CDR3nt: TGTGCCAGCAGCTCCAAAAACGGGACACCCACCTTC
v_gene: TRBV19; abundance: -; d_gene: -; j_gene: TRBJ2-3; CDR3aa: CASTGSTDTQYF; CDR3nt: TGTGCCAGTACAGGGAGCACAGATACGCAGTATTTT
v_gene: TRBV19; abundance: -; d_gene: -; j_gene: TRBJ1-3; CDR3aa: CASSAGAGNTIYF; CDR3nt: TGTGCCAGTAGTGCGGGGGCTGGAAACACCATATATTTT
v_gene: TRBV5-4; abundance: -; d_gene: -; j_gene: TRBJ2-7; CDR3aa: CASSLGGLRFEQYF; CDR3nt: TGTGCCAGCAGCTTGGGAGGGCTAAGGTTCGAGCAGTACTTC
v_gene: TRBV7-9; abundance: -; d_gene: TRBD2; j_gene: TRBJ2-3; CDR3aa: CATNPSGSDTQYF; CDR3nt: TGTGCCACCAACCCTAGCGGTTCAGATACGCAGTATTTT
v_gene: TRBV10-3; abundance: once; d_gene: TRBD2; j_gene: TRBJ2-1; CDR3aa: CAISENREAYNEQFF; CDR3nt: TGTGCCATCAGTGAGAACCGGGAGGCTTACAATGAGCAGTTCTTC
v_gene: TRBV6-4; abundance: -; d_gene: -; j_gene: TRBJ2-3; CDR3aa: CASSRLEGGADTQYF; CDR3nt: TGTGCCAGCAGTCGACTCGAGGGAGGTGCAGATACGCAGTATTTT
v_gene: TRBV30; abundance: -; d_gene: TRBD1; j_gene: TRBJ1-2; CDR3aa: CAWTGQGEWGYTF; CDR3nt: TGTGCCTGGACCGGACAGGGGGAATGGGGCTACACCTTC
v_gene: TRBV21-1; abundance: -; d_gene: -; j_gene: TRBJ1-2; CDR3aa: CASSIKQAVNDYGYTF; CDR3nt: TGTGCCAGCAGCATCAAACAGGCAGTGAACGACTATGGCTACACCTTC
v_gene: TRBV30; abundance: -; d_gene: TRBD2; j_gene: TRBJ2-2; CDR3aa: CAVTRLAGEKTGELFF; CDR3nt: TGTGCCGTAACCCGACTAGCGGGAGAGAAAACCGGGGAGCTGTTTTTT
v_gene: TRBV7-9; abundance: -; d_gene: TRBD1; j_gene: TRBJ2-3; CDR3aa: CASSTRQGKTDTQYF; CDR3nt: TGTGCCAGCAGCACCAGACAGGGTAAGACAGATACGCAGTATTTT
v_gene: TRBV6-6; abundance: -; d_gene: -; j_gene: TRBJ2-7; CDR3aa: CASSTPTQFYEQYF; CDR3nt: TGTGCCAGCAGTACCCCGACACAATTCTACGAGCAGTACTTC
v_gene: TRBV28; abundance: once; d_gene: TRBD2; j_gene: TRBJ2-7; CDR3aa: CASSSGTSGRSPYEQYF; CDR3nt: TGTGCCAGCAGTTCTGGGACTAGCGGGAGATCCCCCTACGAGCAGTACTTC
v_gene: TRBV10-3; abundance: -; d_gene: TRBD2; j_gene: TRBJ2-2; CDR3aa: CAISDPRTSGRTSNTGELFF; CDR3nt: TGTGCCATCAGTGACCCCCGGACTAGCGGGAGGACCTCGAACACCGGGGAGCTGTTTTTT
v_gene: TRBV10-3; abundance: -; d_gene: TRBD2; j_gene: TRBJ2-1; CDR3aa: CAISGTSGGSYNEQFF; CDR3nt: TGTGCCATCAGTGGGACTAGCGGGGGGTCCTACAATGAGCAGTTCTTC
v_gene: TRBV27; abundance: -; d_gene: -; j_gene: TRBJ2-6; CDR3aa: CASSLWRGFGANVLTF; CDR3nt: TGTGCCAGCAGTTTATGGAGAGGGTTCGGGGCCAACGTCCTGACTTTC
v_gene: TRBV30; abundance: -; d_gene: -; j_gene: TRBJ1-2; CDR3aa: CAWSASRRNGYTF; CDR3nt: TGTGCCTGGAGTGCGTCCAGGCGAAATGGCTACACCTTC
v_gene: TRBV5-1; abundance: -; d_gene: TRBD1; j_gene: TRBJ2-7; CDR3aa: CASSLSGGKSYEQYF; CDR3nt: TGCGCCAGCAGCTTGTCAGGGGGTAAATCCTACGAGCAGTACTTC
v_gene: TRBV5-1; abundance: -; d_gene: -; j_gene: TRBJ1-1; CDR3aa: CASMRIHRAAIFGTEAFF; CDR3nt: TGCGCCAGCATGCGGATACACAGGGCGGCAATCTTTGGCACTGAAGCTTTCTTT
v_gene: TRBV30; abundance: -; d_gene: -; j_gene: TRBJ2-7; CDR3aa: CAWSDSQGNYEQYF; CDR3nt: TGTGCCTGGAGCGACAGTCAAGGGAACTACGAGCAGTACTTC
v_gene: TRBV7-9; abundance: -; d_gene: -; j_gene: TRBJ1-2; CDR3aa: CASSLGQSSLSGYTF; CDR3nt: TGTGCCAGCAGCTTAGGACAGTCATCTCTATCCGGCTACACCTTC
v_gene: TRBV28; abundance: -; d_gene: -; j_gene: TRBJ2-7; CDR3aa: CASSLIALAYEQYF; CDR3nt: TGTGCCAGCAGTTTAATAGCTCTTGCCTACGAGCAGTACTTC
v_gene: TRBV29-1; abundance: -; d_gene: -; j_gene: TRBJ1-2; CDR3aa: CSVRQDGYTF; CDR3nt: TGCAGCGTTAGACAAGATGGCTACACCTTC
v_gene: TRBV4-3; abundance: -; d_gene: TRBD2; j_gene: TRBJ2-3; CDR3aa: CASSQVAGDQDTQYF; CDR3nt: TGCGCCAGCAGCCAAGTAGCGGGAGATCAAGATACGCAGTATTTT
v_gene: TRBV28; abundance: -; d_gene: TRBD1; j_gene: TRBJ1-2; CDR3aa: CASSRGTGALSNYGYTF; CDR3nt: TGTGCCAGCAGTAGAGGGACAGGGGCTCTTTCTAACTATGGCTACACCTTC
v_gene: TRBV25-1; abundance: -; d_gene: TRBD1; j_gene: TRBJ1-5; CDR3aa: CASSDSRQGLDQPQHF; CDR3nt: TGTGCCAGCAGTGATTCTCGACAGGGGTTGGATCAGCCCCAGCATTTT
v_gene: TRBV6-5; abundance: -; d_gene: TRBD1; j_gene: TRBJ1-1; CDR3aa: CASSRSQGAAEAFF; CDR3nt: TGTGCCAGCAGTAGGTCACAGGGGGCAGCTGAAGCTTTCTTT
v_gene: TRBV5-4; abundance: -; d_gene: TRBD1; j_gene: TRBJ1-1; CDR3aa: CASSSADRVNTEAFF; CDR3nt: TGTGCCAGCAGTAGCGCCGACAGGGTGAACACTGAAGCTTTCTTT
v_gene: TRBV7-2; abundance: -; d_gene: TRBD1; j_gene: TRBJ1-5; CDR3aa: CASSLVGGDGNQPQHF; CDR3nt: TGTGCCAGCAGCTTAGTAGGGGGCGACGGCAATCAGCCCCAGCATTTT
v_gene: TRBV30; abundance: -; d_gene: TRBD1; j_gene: TRBJ2-1; CDR3aa: CAWSALDRVRFF; CDR3nt: TGTGCCTGGAGTGCCTTAGACAGGGTTCGGTTCTTC
v_gene: TRBV6-1; abundance: -; d_gene: -; j_gene: TRBJ2-3; CDR3aa: CASRGRTGSTDTQYF; CDR3nt: TGTGCCAGCAGAGGGCGGACTGGCAGCACAGATACGCAGTATTTT
v_gene: TRBV10-3; abundance: -; d_gene: TRBD1; j_gene: TRBJ2-4; CDR3aa: CAISGSQGLTTGSKNIQYF; CDR3nt: TGTGCCATCAGTGGAAGCCAAGGGCTGACGACAGGGTCCAAAAACATTCAGTACTTC
v_gene: TRBV28; abundance: -; d_gene: -; j_gene: TRBJ2-3; CDR3aa: CATGITSTSTDTQYF; CDR3nt: TGTGCCACAGGAATTACTAGTACGAGCACAGATACGCAGTATTTT
v_gene: TRBV7-2; abundance: -; d_gene: -; j_gene: TRBJ2-7; CDR3aa: CASSPRQSSYEQYF; CDR3nt: TGTGCCAGCAGCCCTAGACAGAGCTCCTACGAGCAGTACTTC
v_gene: TRBV18; abundance: -; d_gene: TRBD2; j_gene: TRBJ2-1; CDR3aa: CASSPPTSGSYNEQFF; CDR3nt: TGTGCCAGCTCACCACCGACTAGCGGGAGTTACAATGAGCAGTTCTTC
v_gene: TRBV5-4; abundance: -; d_gene: TRBD1; j_gene: TRBJ1-6; CDR3aa: CASSPGQADASDNSPLHF; CDR3nt: TGTGCCAGCAGCCCGGGACAGGCCGACGCCTCGGATAATTCACCCCTCCACTTT
v_gene: TRBV7-6; abundance: once; d_gene: TRBD2; j_gene: TRBJ2-1; CDR3aa: CASSLGLAGDEQFF; CDR3nt: TGTGCCAGCAGCTTGGGACTAGCGGGAGATGAGCAGTTCTTC
v_gene: TRBV30; abundance: -; d_gene: TRBD1; j_gene: TRBJ2-5; CDR3aa: CAWSWAGGQETQYF; CDR3nt: TGTGCCTGGAGTTGGGCAGGGGGTCAGGAGACCCAGTACTTC
v_gene: TRBV5-4; abundance: few; d_gene: -; j_gene: TRBJ2-7; CDR3aa: CASSSTSRILNEQYF; CDR3nt: TGTGCCAGCAGCTCTACCTCTAGAATACTCAACGAGCAGTACTTC
v_gene: TRBV7-2; abundance: -; d_gene: -; j_gene: TRBJ2-7; CDR3aa: CASSTGGPLSYEQYF; CDR3nt: TGTGCCAGCTCTACCGGAGGGCCACTCTCCTACGAGCAGTACTTC
v_gene: TRBV5-5; abundance: -; d_gene: -; j_gene: TRBJ2-1; CDR3aa: CASSLSLDNEQFF; CDR3nt: TGTGCCAGCAGCTTGTCCCTTGACAATGAGCAGTTCTTC
v_gene: TRBV6-6; abundance: -; d_gene: -; j_gene: TRBJ1-5; CDR3aa: CASSPTGNNQPQHF; CDR3nt: TGTGCCAGCAGTCCGACAGGAAACAATCAGCCCCAGCATTTT
v_gene: TRBV6-4; abundance: once; d_gene: -; j_gene: TRBJ1-5; CDR3aa: CAISNSGFAEPQHF; CDR3nt: TGTGCCATATCCAATTCCGGGTTTGCAGAGCCCCAGCATTTT
v_gene: TRBV6-1; abundance: -; d_gene: -; j_gene: TRBJ2-7; CDR3aa: CASSESRYEQYF; CDR3nt: TGTGCCAGCAGTGAATCGAGATACGAGCAGTACTTC
v_gene: TRBV28; abundance: -; d_gene: -; j_gene: TRBJ2-7; CDR3aa: CASSIRELTQLEQYF; CDR3nt: TGTGCCAGCAGTATCAGGGAATTAACCCAACTGGAGCAGTACTTC
v_gene: TRBV27; abundance: -; d_gene: -; j_gene: TRBJ1-1; CDR3aa: CASNHRGINTEAFF; CDR3nt: TGTGCCAGCAACCACCGGGGAATCAACACTGAAGCTTTCTTT
v_gene: TRBV29-1; abundance: -; d_gene: -; j_gene: TRBJ1-6; CDR3aa: CSVAQGKNSPLHF; CDR3nt: TGCAGCGTTGCACAGGGAAAAAATTCACCCCTCCACTTT
v_gene: TRBV11-2; abundance: -; d_gene: -; j_gene: TRBJ2-7; CDR3aa: CASSSPARLYEQYF; CDR3nt: TGTGCCAGCAGCTCCCCAGCTAGGCTCTACGAGCAGTACTTC
v_gene: TRBV27; abundance: -; d_gene: TRBD1; j_gene: TRBJ1-1; CDR3aa: CASRKGQSNTEAFF; CDR3nt: TGTGCCAGCAGAAAGGGACAGTCTAACACTGAAGCTTTCTTT